This T cell receptor (beta chain) was sequenced in a study of beta chain features in type 1 diabetes. This clone has just a few counts. There are 15 residues in the CDR3. Germline CDR1 is SGHNT and CDR2 is YYREEE (reference sequence). V dropped 5 bases and J dropped 5; count of bases not matched to a gene: 6. All of the isolated RNA was reverse transcribed, so expressed TCRB transcripts were sequenced. Repertoires were generated with immunoSEQ multiplex PCR, while TCRdb's copy carries only in-frame clones and drops some. The data show hundreds of thousands of clones, around 15% seen once. The rearrangement uses TRBV5-4 and TRBJ2-3, with TRBD2 matching 12 bases. The sequenced material came from naive CD4+ T cells from blood. This receptor was identified in a man in his late teens or twenties in good health. CDR3 sequence: CASRGLAGSGDTQYF. In DNA, the CDR3 is TGTGCCAGCAGGGGACTAGCGGGTTCCGGAGATACGCAGTATTTT.